Below, one T cell receptor (beta chain) is given with its context. The data were obtained in a study of blood T cell repertoires in COVID-19. About the study: Sources were T cells, B-cell-depleted T cells, or PBMCs; the material itself was cDNA or gDNA.

Assay: immunoSEQ multiplex PCR; the TCRdb copy retains only in-frame clones and omits some. The table lists 430,000 or so clones, roughly 90% of them singletons, with around 1.9% in the top ten. Trimming pared 1 base from V and 1 base from J, leaving 8 bases between. CDR1 is SGHDN, CDR2 FVKESK, per germline. The CDR3 runs 15 residues. The TCR sequence derives from a woman aged 35 to 49 who had recovered from COVID-19. The rearrangement joins TRBV14 to TRBJ1-3; unclear D gene. Sequencing was done on a sample of PBMCs or T cells enriched from blood (not recorded which). The CDR3 spells CASSQAGSSGNTIYF. For the CDR3, the DNA is TGTGCCAGCAGCCAAGCGGGGTCGTCTGGAAACACCATATATTTT.